This T cell receptor (beta chain) was found in a study of regulatory T cells in long-lasting Graves disease. Regarding time point: persistent/refractory GD, antithyroid drugs over 5 years with positive TRAb. The TCR library was made from RNA that had been extracted from PBMCs in TRIzol. All patients originated from an endocrinology department located in Xi'an, China. Both iRepertoire HTBI primers and Arm-PCR of CDR3 regions were used to build the TCR beta libraries. Authors' analysis steps: Detected in the samples were about 58 TRBV and 12 to 15 TRBJ segments. TCRdb itself ran the multiplex PCR reads through MiXCR, one entry per CDR3 protein. These V and J calls rely on TCRdb rather than the paper's analysis. The data contain a few hundred thousand distinct CDR3 sequences, 23% of them seen just once; the ten biggest clones take up about 26%. General observations from the study: New patients shared fewer than 1,000 public clonotypes, and persistent patients shared more, with 2,741.

This clonotype appeared a few times. Its target is not known. Sequences were derived from peripheral blood mononuclear cells (PBMCs), sampled when the disease was refractory, from a patient treated with antithyroid drugs. The receptor's source is a female donor with Graves disease.

Here the CDR3 DNA reads TGCGCCAGCAGCATGGAGGGACTTGAGCAGTACTTC. Translating it yields CASSMEGLEQYF. The gene calls are TRBV5-1 and TRBJ2-7; D is perhaps TRBD2 (6 bases). The V gene's germline CDR1 is SGHRS and CDR2 YFSETQ. Trimming cost V 4 bases and J 7 bases, with 12 bases left between them. The CDR3 sequence is 12 residues long.